The clone carrying this T cell receptor beta chain has only a few counts. These data come from a study of blood T cell repertoires in COVID-19. Across the whole study: The United States, Italy and Spain were the sources of the acute and convalescent COVID-19 samples. Sample material is recorded as cDNA or gDNA derived from T cells, B-cell-depleted T cells, or PBMCs.

Trimming stripped 2 bases from V and 5 bases from J, with 14 bases between. Germline V gene sequence: CDR1 LGHNA, CDR2 YNFKEQ. This CDR3 is built from 15 residues. Measured with immunoSEQ multiplex PCR; TCRdb has only the in-frame clones, and not every one. This table holds approximately 12,000 clones, 88% found once. The sequencing input was peripheral blood. The sequence was obtained from a human donor in a cohort sampled during active COVID-19. The chain uses TRBV4-2 and TRBJ2-3, with D perhaps TRBD1 (7 bases). The CDR3 protein is CASSQSTGEVDTQYF. The CDR3 DNA reads as TGTGCCAGCAGCCAAAGCACAGGGGAGGTAGATACGCAGTATTTT.